This T cell receptor (beta chain) was captured in a study of T cells in localized non-small cell lung cancer. The method was immunoSEQ multiplex PCR; TCRdb's version includes in-frame clones alone and lacks a portion of them. This sample yields some 2,500 clones, of which around a quarter are seen a single time; approximately 7.3% belongs to the top ten. Worth noting for this clone: The antigen is not known.

The CDR3 spans 14 residues. Per germline, CDR1 LNHDA and CDR2 SQIVND (reference sequence). The V gene lost 0 bases and the J gene lost 1 base, with 4 bases spanning the gap. Findings and limits, study-wide: Because researchers sequenced only one region of the tumor, heterogeneity is still possible.

The V gene is TRBV19, the J gene TRBJ2-4, with D hard to call. The sample was lung tumor tissue, taken before any cancer treatment. The source is a male donor older than 55 with stage II squamous cell lung carcinoma. The CDR3: CASSIDEAKNIQYF. As DNA, the CDR3 is TGTGCCAGTAGTATAGACGAGGCCAAAAACATTCAGTACTTC.